The 8 T cell receptor beta chains listed next were all sequenced from one sample in a study of identical twins. Each CDR3 protein gets one entry after TCRdb re-called the 5' RACE reads with MiXCR. The table lists 300,000 to 350,000 distinct CDR3 sequences, around 12% of them singletons. The sample also formed part of further work on yellow fever vaccine responses in identical twins.

Sequencing was done on a sample of CD8+ T cells sorted from blood. Receptor source: a woman aged 18-29 years in good health.

This clonotype was seen ten or more times. The chain joins TRBV12-3 or TRBV12-4 to TRBJ2-7; D is unclear. This CDR3 region has 13 residues. Trimming cost V 1 base and J 2 bases, with 6 bases left between them. CDR3 protein: CASSLDRTYEQYF. The CDR3 coding sequence is TGTGCCAGCAGTTTAGACCGGACCTACGAGCAGTACTTC.

The chain links TRBV29-1 to TRBJ2-2; D remains unclear. Trimming stripped 3 bases from V and 4 bases from J, with 6 bases between. CDR1 SQVTM and CDR2 ANQGSEA come from the germline V gene. This CDR3 is built from 12 residues. Here the CDR3 DNA reads TGCAGCGTTGATTGGGGCACCGGGGAGCTGTTTTTT. The encoded protein is CSVDWGTGELFF.

This clonotype showed up just a few times. The chain carries TRBV3-1 and TRBJ1-1, with D possibly being TRBD1 (5 bases). From germline, CDR1 is LGHDT and CDR2 YNNKEL (reference sequence). The CDR3 is made up of 12 amino acids. Trimming stripped 4 bases from V and 10 bases from J, with 13 bases between. CDR3 DNA sequence: TGTGCCAGCAGCCCAGGGATCGAGGGAGCTTTCTTT. Protein product: CASSPGIEGAFF.

This clonotype appeared many times. The chain couples TRBV7-9 to TRBJ1-1, with 8 positions matching TRBD1. Trimming removed 5 bases from V and 7 bases from J; junction bases left unmatched: 9. Looked up from germline, CDR1 is SEHNR and CDR2 is FQNEAQ (reference sequence). The CDR3 covers 14 residues. The CDR3 here is CASSPGQGMGEAFF. CDR3 bases: TGTGCCAGCAGCCCCGGACAGGGAATGGGTGAAGCTTTCTTT. Filled out from reference TRBV7-9 and TRBJ1-1, the complete variable domain reads DTGVSQNPRHKITKRGQNVTFRCDPISEHNRLYWYRQTLGQGPEFLTYFQNEAQLEKSRLLSDRFSAERPKGSFSTLEIQRTEQGDSAMYLCASSPGQGMGEAFFGQGTRLTVV.

This clonotype has a handful of counts. This rearrangement joins TRBV29-1 to TRBJ2-7; the match to TRBD1 covers 8 bases. The CDR3 consists of 12 residues. Unmatched junction bases numbered 5, after V lost 6 bases and J lost 4 bases. Germline V lookup: CDR1 SQVTM, CDR2 ANQGSEA. CDR3 coding DNA: TGCAGCGTCGTGGACAGGGTATACGAGCAGTACGTC. Translation gives CSVVDRVYEQYV.

The rearrangement joins TRBV7-6 to TRBJ1-5; possible D gene TRBD1, 5 bases. CDR1 and CDR2 (germline): SGHVS, FNYEAQ. The ends were cut back, 5 bases at V and 3 bases at J, with 11 bases in the middle. The CDR3 spans 14 residues. In DNA form, the CDR3 reads TGTGCCAGCAGCCACGGACATTCCAATCAGCCCCAGCATTTT. Translating it yields CASSHGHSNQPQHF.

With regard to this clonotype: This may come from a read error, since a much larger clone is one base off. The chain employs TRBV4-1 and TRBJ2-7; 7 bases agree with TRBD2. Germline CDR1 is MGHRA and CDR2 is YSYEKL. The CDR3 contains 14 residues. This CDR3 reads CASSQGVGDYEHYV. The CDR3 nucleotides read TGCGCCAGCAGCCAAGGGGTAGGGGACTACGAGCATTACGTC.

The chain recombines TRBV27 with TRBJ2-2; D might be TRBD1 or TRBD2, each matching 5 bases. Per germline, CDR1 MNHEY and CDR2 SMNVEV (reference sequence). The CDR3 totals 15 residues. Between the trimmed V and J ends, which lost 5 bases and 8 bases, there was a span of 18 bases. CDR3 sequence: CASSPGTERGGELFF. CDR3 nucleotides: TGTGCCAGCAGTCCCGGGACCGAGCGAGGAGGGGAGCTGTTTTTT.